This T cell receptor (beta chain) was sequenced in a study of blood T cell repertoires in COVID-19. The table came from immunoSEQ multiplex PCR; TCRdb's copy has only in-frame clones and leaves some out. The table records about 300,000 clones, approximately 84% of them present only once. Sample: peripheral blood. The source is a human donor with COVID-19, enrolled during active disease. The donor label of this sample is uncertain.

The CDR3 DNA sequence: TGTGCCAGCAGCTTAGACGGGAATGGCTACACCTTC. Encoded protein: CASSLDGNGYTF. The gene calls are TRBV11-1 and TRBJ1-2; no firm D call. CDR3 length equals 12 residues. Trimming left V 1 base short and J 6 bases short, with 6 bases between. The germline gives CDR1 SGHAT, CDR2 FQDESV (reference sequence).